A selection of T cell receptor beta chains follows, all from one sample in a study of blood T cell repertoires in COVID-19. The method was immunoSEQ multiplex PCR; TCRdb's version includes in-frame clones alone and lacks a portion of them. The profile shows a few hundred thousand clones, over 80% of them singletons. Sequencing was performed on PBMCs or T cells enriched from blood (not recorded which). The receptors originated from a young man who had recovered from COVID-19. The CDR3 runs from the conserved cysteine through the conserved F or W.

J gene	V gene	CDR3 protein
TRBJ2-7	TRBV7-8	CASSRTTMPVEQYF
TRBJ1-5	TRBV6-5	CASSYTTDSNQPQHF
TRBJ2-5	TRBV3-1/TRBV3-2	CASSQAGGQETQYF
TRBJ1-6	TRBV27	CASGQGGGAYNSPLHF
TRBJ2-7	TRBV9	CASSVGTAYEQYF
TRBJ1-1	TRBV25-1	CASSFTGGNTEAFF
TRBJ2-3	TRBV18	CASSPAGTGGADTQYF
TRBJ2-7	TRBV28	CASRGLVGEQYF
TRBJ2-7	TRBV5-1	CASSLGLGTYEQYF
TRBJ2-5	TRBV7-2	CASSLLPSGAGTQYF
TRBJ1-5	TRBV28	CASTQLQGNQPQHF
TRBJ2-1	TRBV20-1	CSASKQIYNEQFF
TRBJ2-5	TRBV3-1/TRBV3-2	CASSQGPTGTQYF
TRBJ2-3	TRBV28	CASSLTSGGGTDTQYF
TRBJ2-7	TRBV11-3	CASSQDRDYEQYF
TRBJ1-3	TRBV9	CASSGLRSPGNTIYF
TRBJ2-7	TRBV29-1	CSAVLDSRYEQYF
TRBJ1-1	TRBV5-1	CASSLAGGNTEAFF
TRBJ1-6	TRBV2	CASSGSAPAGNSPLHF
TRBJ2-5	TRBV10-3	CAISEPEAGEETQYF
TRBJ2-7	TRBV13	CASSQGTGGPYEQYF
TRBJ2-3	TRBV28	CASSLTTDTQYF
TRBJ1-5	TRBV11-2	CASSQTGGSNQPQHF
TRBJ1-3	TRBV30	CAWMRGPGNTIYF
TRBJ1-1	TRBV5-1	CASSLGAGRLNTEAFF
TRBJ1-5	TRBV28	CASRTGQNSNQPQHF
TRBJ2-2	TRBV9	CASSSPPGGGAGELFF
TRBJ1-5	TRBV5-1	CASSLGGGQPQHF
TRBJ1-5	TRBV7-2	CASSVGSQPQHF
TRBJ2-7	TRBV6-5	CASSYAGESYEQYF